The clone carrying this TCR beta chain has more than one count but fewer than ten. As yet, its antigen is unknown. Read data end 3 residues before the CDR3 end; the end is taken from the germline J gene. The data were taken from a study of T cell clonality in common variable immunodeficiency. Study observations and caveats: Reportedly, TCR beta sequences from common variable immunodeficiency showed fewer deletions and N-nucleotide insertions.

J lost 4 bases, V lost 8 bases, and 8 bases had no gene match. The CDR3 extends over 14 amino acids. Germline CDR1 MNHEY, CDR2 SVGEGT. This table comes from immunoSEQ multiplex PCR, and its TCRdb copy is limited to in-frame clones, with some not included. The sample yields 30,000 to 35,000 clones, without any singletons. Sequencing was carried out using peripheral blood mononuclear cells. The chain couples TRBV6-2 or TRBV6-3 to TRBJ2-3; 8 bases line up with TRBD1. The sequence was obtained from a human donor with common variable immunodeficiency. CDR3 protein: CASADREGADTQYF. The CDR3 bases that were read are TGTGCCAGCGCGGACAGGGAAGGTGCAGATACG.